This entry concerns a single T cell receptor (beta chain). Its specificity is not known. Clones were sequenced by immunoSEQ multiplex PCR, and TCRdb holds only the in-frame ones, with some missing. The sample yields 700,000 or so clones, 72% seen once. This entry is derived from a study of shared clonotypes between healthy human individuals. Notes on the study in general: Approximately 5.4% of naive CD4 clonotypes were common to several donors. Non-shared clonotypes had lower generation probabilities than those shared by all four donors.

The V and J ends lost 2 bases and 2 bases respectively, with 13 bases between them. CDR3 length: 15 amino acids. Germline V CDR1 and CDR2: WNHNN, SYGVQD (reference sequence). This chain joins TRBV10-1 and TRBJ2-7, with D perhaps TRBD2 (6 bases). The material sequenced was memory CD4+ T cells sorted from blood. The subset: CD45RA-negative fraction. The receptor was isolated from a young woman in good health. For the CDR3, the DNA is TGCGCCAGCAGTGAGGGGACTGCAAAGACCTACGAGCAGTACTTC. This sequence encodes CASSEGTAKTYEQYF.